This is a list of T cell receptor beta chains from one sample in a study of shared clonotypes between healthy human individuals. This table comes from immunoSEQ multiplex PCR, and its TCRdb copy is limited to in-frame clones, with some not included. The repertoire has 2.3 million or so clones, approximately 95% of them found once; the top ten carry 0.39%. Sample: naive CD4+ T cells from PBMCs. The receptors shown here come from a man aged 18 to 29 in good health. Some clones in this sample may be carry-over from other donors' samples. Each CDR3 is given with its conserved first and last residue. The D gene is left open where the match is weak. Not all rows give a size; the values are once, few, many and, for expanded clones, a class.

>TRBV10-2|TRBD2|.|TRBJ2-2
TGCGCCAGCAGTGAACCACTAGCGGCCTCAACGAACACCGGGGAGCTGTTTTTT
CASSEPLAASTNTGELFF
>TRBV7-9|.|.|TRBJ1-3
TGTGCCAGCAGCTCTCCGGGTCCTCTGAAGATATATTTT
CASSSPGPLKIYF
>TRBV9|.|.|TRBJ2-7
TGTGCCAGCAGCGTAGGCCCGGGGGACGGATACGAGCAGTACTTC
CASSVGPGDGYEQYF
>TRBV6-5|.|.|TRBJ1-2
TGTGCCAGCAGTGCCCGACAGGAATCCTATGGCTACACCTTC
CASSARQESYGYTF
>TRBV4-2|.|.|TRBJ2-3
TGTGCCAGCAGCCAAGATAGCTTTGGGGTGACAGCTGATACGCAGTATTTT
CASSQDSFGVTADTQYF
>TRBV5-1|.|.|TRBJ2-7
TGCGCCAGCAGCTTCGCCGGAAGGGCCTACGAGCAGTACTTC
CASSFAGRAYEQYF
>TRBV7-3|.|.|TRBJ2-6
TGTGCCAGCAGCCTCCTACAGGGAGCCGGGGCCAACGTCCTGACTTTC
CASSLLQGAGANVLTF
>TRBV18|.|.|TRBJ2-7
TGTGCCAGCTCACCAGGGACGGCCTCCTACGAGCAGTACTTC
CASSPGTASYEQYF
>TRBV6-1|.|.|TRBJ2-2
TGTGCCAGCAGCGTAAGGACCGGGGAGCTGTTTTTT
CASSVRTGELFF
>TRBV7-9|TRBD1|.|TRBJ1-2
TGTGCCAGCGGACAGGAACCACCATCTGGCTACACCTTC
CASGQEPPSGYTF
>TRBV11-3|.|.|TRBJ1-2
TGTGCCAGCAGCTTGGGATTTGACTCCGTATCCTTC
CASSLGFDSVSF
>TRBV5-1|TRBD1|.|TRBJ1-2
TGCGCCAGCAGCTTACAGGGGGCTGGGGATGGCTACACCTTC
CASSLQGAGDGYTF
>TRBV29-1|.|.|TRBJ2-5
TGCAGCGCCGGGACCACCGAAGAGACCCAGTACTTC
CSAGTTEETQYF
>TRBV27|.|once|TRBJ1-1
TGTGCCAGCAGTTTTTCAGGGCGGTCTGAAGCTTTCTTT
CASSFSGRSEAFF
>TRBV7-2|.|.|TRBJ2-5
TGTGCCAGCAGCATGAGGTACCAAGAGACCCAGTACTTC
CASSMRYQETQYF
>TRBV28|TRBD1|.|TRBJ2-7
TGTGCCAGCAGTCCGCAACAGGGGAGAGGATACGAGCAGTACTTC
CASSPQQGRGYEQYF
>TRBV6-1|.|.|TRBJ2-1
TGTGCCAGCAAACTAAACTTAGATGAGCAGTTCTTC
CASKLNLDEQFF
>TRBV6-5|.|.|TRBJ2-1
TGTGCCAGCAGTTACGGGGGGGCGTCGCACAATGAGCAGTTCTTC
CASSYGGASHNEQFF
>TRBV9|.|.|TRBJ1-2
TGTGCCAGCAGCGTATCGGGGGTCGTGGGCTACACCTTC
CASSVSGVVGYTF
>TRBV29-1|.|.|TRBJ2-1
TGCAGCGTTGTCCGGACAGTAGCTAAGCAGTTCTTC
CSVVRTVAKQFF
>TRBV5-1|TRBD1|.|TRBJ2-3
TGCGCCAGCAGCTTGGAGGGGGCCGAGACGCAGTATTTT
CASSLEGAETQYF
>TRBV5-4|TRBD2|.|TRBJ2-3
TGTGCCAGCAGCCCTGCGAGCGGGAGGGTCACAGATACGCAGTATTTT
CASSPASGRVTDTQYF
>TRBV25-1|.|once|TRBJ2-7
TGTGCCAGCAGTGACCACGGCTACGAGCAGTACTTC
CASSDHGYEQYF
>TRBV5-1|TRBD2|.|TRBJ2-5
TGCGCCAGCAGCTTGGCGGGACTAGCGGGAGTAGAGACCCAGTACTTC
CASSLAGLAGVETQYF
>TRBV6-1|.|.|TRBJ2-6
TGTGCCAGCAGTGAAATGAGTCCTTCCTTCTCTGGGGCCAACGTCCTGACTTTC
CASSEMSPSFSGANVLTF
>TRBV6-7|.|.|TRBJ2-7
TGTGCCAGCAGTTACTCGGGCAGGCGATCGCCGATGACGCCCTACGAGCAGTACTTC
CASSYSGRRSPMTPYEQYF
>TRBV9|TRBD1|.|TRBJ1-5
TGTGCCAGCAGCGCACAGGGGAGCAATCAGCCCCAGCATTTT
CASSAQGSNQPQHF
>TRBV7-9|.|.|TRBJ1-1
TGTGCCAGCAGCTCAACTCAGGGTACTGAAGCTTTCTTT
CASSSTQGTEAFF
>TRBV4-1|TRBD1|.|TRBJ2-7
TGCGCCAGCAGCCAAGGTGAGACAGGGCGATACGAGCAGTACTTC
CASSQGETGRYEQYF
>TRBV6-6|TRBD1|.|TRBJ1-2
TGTGCCAGCAGCCCCGCTACAGGGGCCGAGGGCTACACCTTC
CASSPATGAEGYTF
>TRBV13|TRBD1|.|TRBJ1-2
TGTGCCAGCAGCCTCTGGACAGGGGAAGGGTATGGCTACACCTTC
CASSLWTGEGYGYTF